The rows below give T cell receptor beta chains drawn from one sample of a study of T cell repertoires in cytomegalovirus infection. TCRdb re-called the reads through MiXCR, storing one row per CDR3 protein. The table shows 830,000 or so distinct CDR3 sequences, with approximately 29% occurring only once. Their cognate antigens are unknown. Source: cultured CD8+ T cells from PBMCs, taken from culture after CMV antigen stimulation. These receptors were collected from a human donor in good health (CMV status not recorded). Some clones in this sample may be carry-over from other donors' samples. CDR3s include the opening cysteine and the closing phenylalanine or tryptophan. The order of the fields is J gene, clone size, D gene, V gene, CDR3 DNA, CDR3 protein. A D gene is named only where the DNA matches it firmly. Size is stated for part of the rows, as once, few or many counts, or as a class when the clone is expanded.

J gene: TRBJ2-5
clone size: few
D gene: TRBD1
V gene: TRBV6-6
CDR3 DNA: TGTGCCAGCAGTTACTCGTTCGGTCGGGCCAGGGGGCAAGAGACCCAGTACTTC
CDR3 protein: CASSYSFGRARGQETQYF

J gene: TRBJ2-3
clone size: few
D gene: TRBD2
V gene: TRBV7-2
CDR3 DNA: TGTGCCAGCAGCATTAGCGGGGGGGCCGATACGCAGTATTTT
CDR3 protein: CASSISGGADTQYF

J gene: TRBJ1-6
clone size: .
D gene: .
V gene: TRBV27
CDR3 DNA: TGTGCCAGCAGTTTAGACGACAGGAGCTCCTATAATTCACCCCTCCACTTT
CDR3 protein: CASSLDDRSSYNSPLHF

J gene: TRBJ2-1
clone size: .
D gene: .
V gene: TRBV25-1
CDR3 DNA: TGTGCCAGCAGTGAAGAAGGGATCTCGATCTACAATGAGCAGTTCTTC
CDR3 protein: CASSEEGISIYNEQFF

J gene: TRBJ1-2
clone size: few
D gene: .
V gene: TRBV6-6
CDR3 DNA: TGTGCCAGCAGTTCCCCGCAGACGTTTAATGGCTACACCTTC
CDR3 protein: CASSSPQTFNGYTF

J gene: TRBJ1-1
clone size: few
D gene: .
V gene: TRBV6-1
CDR3 DNA: TGTGCCAGCACGAGGGGTTCTGAAGCTTTCTTT
CDR3 protein: CASTRGSEAFF

J gene: TRBJ2-3
clone size: few
D gene: TRBD1
V gene: TRBV7-9
CDR3 DNA: TGTGCCAGCAGCCCGTCGACAGGGCCGACAGATACGCAGTATTTT
CDR3 protein: CASSPSTGPTDTQYF

J gene: TRBJ1-6
clone size: few
D gene: .
V gene: TRBV7-9
CDR3 DNA: TGTGCCAGCAGCTTAGCGCAGGAACCCAATTCACCCCTCCACTTT
CDR3 protein: CASSLAQEPNSPLHF

J gene: TRBJ1-6
clone size: few
D gene: .
V gene: TRBV7-6
CDR3 DNA: TGTGCCAGCAGTCTTAGTTTCATCCGGGTCCCACGAACCCTCCACTTT
CDR3 protein: CASSLSFIRVPRTLHF

J gene: TRBJ2-2
clone size: .
D gene: TRBD2
V gene: TRBV27
CDR3 DNA: TGTGCCAGCGGAGCGGGGGGGATCACCGGGGAGCTGTTTTTT
CDR3 protein: CASGAGGITGELFF

J gene: TRBJ1-1
clone size: .
D gene: .
V gene: TRBV27
CDR3 DNA: TGTGCCAGCAGTTTACACAGGGATACTGAAGCTTTCTTT
CDR3 protein: CASSLHRDTEAFF

J gene: TRBJ2-1
clone size: many
D gene: .
V gene: TRBV7-9
CDR3 DNA: TGTGCCAGCAGCCCCTCCCTCATTAACTACAATGAGCAGTTCTTC
CDR3 protein: CASSPSLINYNEQFF

J gene: TRBJ2-5
clone size: .
D gene: .
V gene: TRBV5-4
CDR3 DNA: TGTGCCAGCAGCGCGGGACCGCGGGAATACTTC
CDR3 protein: CASSAGPREYF

J gene: TRBJ1-5
clone size: few
D gene: .
V gene: TRBV15
CDR3 DNA: TGTGCCACCAGCAGTTCTGACAGTTCGAATCAGCCCCAGCATTTT
CDR3 protein: CATSSSDSSNQPQHF

J gene: TRBJ1-6
clone size: .
D gene: .
V gene: TRBV5-1
CDR3 DNA: TGCGCCAGCAGCTTGGCAGGGCCGCTAAGCTCCTATAATTCACCCCTCCACTTT
CDR3 protein: CASSLAGPLSSYNSPLHF

J gene: TRBJ2-1
clone size: .
D gene: .
V gene: TRBV7-9
CDR3 DNA: TGTGCCAGCAGCTTAGCGGACCGGGACCGAGAGTTCTTC
CDR3 protein: CASSLADRDREFF

J gene: TRBJ1-1
clone size: once
D gene: .
V gene: TRBV27
CDR3 DNA: TGTGCCAGCAGTTCAACGATAAACACTGAAGCTTTCTTT
CDR3 protein: CASSSTINTEAFF

J gene: TRBJ1-6
clone size: .
D gene: .
V gene: TRBV5-8
CDR3 DNA: TGTGCCAGCAGCCCCAGGGGATACGACGATTCACCCCTCCACTTT
CDR3 protein: CASSPRGYDDSPLHF

J gene: TRBJ2-7
clone size: .
D gene: .
V gene: TRBV6-5
CDR3 DNA: TGTGCCAGCAGTTACTCCTCTCTTGGCGAGCAGTACTTC
CDR3 protein: CASSYSSLGEQYF

J gene: TRBJ2-1
clone size: .
D gene: .
V gene: TRBV12-5
CDR3 DNA: TGTGCTAGTGGTTTGGTACCTGGTGAGCAGTTCTTC
CDR3 protein: CASGLVPGEQFF

J gene: TRBJ2-3
clone size: few
D gene: .
V gene: TRBV2
CDR3 DNA: TGTGCCAGCAAGAGGCAGCTAGCGCAATCTGGGAATACGCAGTATTTT
CDR3 protein: CASKRQLAQSGNTQYF

J gene: TRBJ1-4
clone size: few
D gene: .
V gene: TRBV12-3/TRBV12-4
CDR3 DNA: TGTGCCAGCAGTTCCCTCCCCGGGACAACAAATGAAAAACTGTTTTTT
CDR3 protein: CASSSLPGTTNEKLFF

J gene: TRBJ1-5
clone size: few
D gene: TRBD1
V gene: TRBV4-1
CDR3 DNA: TGCGCCAGCAGCCCTCGAGGGGGCGCGGGCAATCAGCCCCAGCATTTT
CDR3 protein: CASSPRGGAGNQPQHF

J gene: TRBJ1-3
clone size: .
D gene: .
V gene: TRBV7-8
CDR3 DNA: TGTGCCAGCAGCCAGCCAGGCGAGAGGCCGGGAAACACCATATATTTT
CDR3 protein: CASSQPGERPGNTIYF